The 18 T cell receptor beta chains given below trace back to one sample, sequenced in a study of T cell responses to AZD1222 COVID-19 vaccine. Data came from immunoSEQ multiplex PCR; TCRdb stores just in-frame clones and leaves some out. Here the sample spans some 200,000 clones, 88% being singletons. The input for sequencing was peripheral blood, taken 28 days after the second AZD1222 dose. These receptors came from an adult who received the AZD1222 COVID-19 vaccine.

The chain couples TRBV9 to TRBJ2-5; tentatively, D is TRBD1 or TRBD2 (5 bases each). The CDR3 runs to 14 residues. The V end lost 3 bases, the J end lost 5 bases, and 14 bases lay between the germline ends. Germline lookup yields CDR1 SGDLS and CDR2 YYNGEE. The CDR3 loop is CASSEGPGTETQYF. The CDR3, as DNA: TGTGCCAGCAGCGAGGGTCCGGGGACGGAGACCCAGTACTTC.

This clone was detected only once. The chain couples TRBV5-6 to TRBJ2-7; D possibly corresponds to TRBD1 (6 bases). The ends were cut back, 4 bases at V and 1 base at J, with 9 bases in the middle. Germline CDR1 and CDR2: SGHDT and YYEEEE. This CDR3 region has 13 residues. The CDR3 nucleotides read TGTGCCAGCAGCAGCAGGGGTTCCTACGAGCAGTACTTC. This gives the protein CASSSRGSYEQYF.

The rearrangement uses TRBV7-3 and TRBJ2-1; 7 bases are shared with TRBD1. The germline V gene encodes CDR1 SGHTA and CDR2 FQGTGA. The CDR3 consists of 15 residues. The junction had 6 bases not matched to a gene; V was cut back by 6 bases and J by 1 base. The CDR3 loop reads CASRLQQGSYNEQFF. The CDR3 DNA is TGTGCCAGCAGACTTCAACAGGGGTCCTACAATGAGCAGTTCTTC.

J is TRBJ2-2 and V is TRBV5-1; 8 bases align to TRBD2. The V gene end was trimmed by 7 bases and the J gene end by 5 bases; junction bases not matched to a gene: 16. The germline V gene has CDR1 SGHRS and CDR2 YFSETQ. The CDR3 has 17 residues. The CDR3 loop is CASQIDPLAGRTGELFF. For the CDR3, the DNA is TGCGCCAGCCAAATTGACCCCCTAGCGGGTAGAACCGGGGAGCTGTTTTTT.

The V call is TRBV19, the J call TRBJ2-3; D uncertain. The CDR3 sequence is 13 residues long. The germline V and J ends were trimmed by 5 bases and 0 bases, with 6 bases remaining between them. Germline CDR1 reads LNHDA; CDR2 reads SQIVND (reference sequence). In nucleotides, the CDR3 is TGTGCCAGTAGTGGGTTAAGCACAGATACGCAGTATTTT. This sequence encodes CASSGLSTDTQYF.

This chain uses TRBV5-1 with TRBJ1-5; possible D gene TRBD1, 5 bases. This CDR3 spans 13 amino acids. Trimming cost V 2 bases and J 11 bases, with 14 bases left between them. Germline lookup yields CDR1 SGHRS and CDR2 YFSETQ. The CDR3 reads CASSFIGEGAQHF. The CDR3 DNA is TGCGCCAGCAGCTTTATCGGGGAAGGGGCCCAGCATTTT.

The chain joins TRBV5-6 to TRBJ2-2; D possibly corresponds to TRBD1 (5 bases). Looked up from germline, CDR1 is SGHDT and CDR2 is YYEEEE. The germline V and J ends were trimmed by 2 bases and 3 bases, with 5 bases remaining between them. The CDR3 sequence is 13 residues long. CDR3 nucleotides: TGTGCCAGCAGCTTAGGGGACACCGGGGAGCTGTTTTTT. This sequence encodes CASSLGDTGELFF.

The chain is built from TRBV3-1 (or the pseudogene TRBV3-2) and TRBJ2-1; 14 nucleotides match TRBD2. From germline, CDR1 is LGHDT and CDR2 YNNKEL (reference sequence). V lost 1 base, J lost 9 bases, and 8 bases stayed unmatched. The CDR3 contains 17 residues. Written as DNA, the CDR3 is TGTGCCAGCAGCCAAGGACTAGCGGGAGGGGTGGTAGGTGAGCAGTTCTTC. Its translation is CASSQGLAGGVVGEQFF.

V is TRBV7-3 and J is TRBJ2-3; 9 bases agree with TRBD2. The V gene's germline CDR1 is SGHTA and CDR2 FQGTGA. V trimming: 5 bases; J trimming: 2 bases; junction bases outside the gene matches: 5. The CDR3 spans 15 residues. CDR3 loop: CASSPRLAVTDTQYF. The CDR3 coding sequence is TGTGCCAGCAGCCCTCGACTAGCGGTCACAGATACGCAGTATTTT.

The chain combines TRBV28 with TRBJ2-3; no clear D gene. This CDR3 is built from 14 residues. Per the germline V gene, CDR1 is MDHEN and CDR2 is SYDVKM. The V end lost 7 bases, the J end lost 5 bases, and 16 bases lay between the germline ends. The CDR3 protein is CASIKTAMGDTQYF. The CDR3 DNA reads as TGTGCCAGCATCAAGACGGCGATGGGAGATACGCAGTATTTT.

The rearrangement uses TRBV30 and TRBJ2-7; tentatively, D is TRBD2 (5 bases). The germline gives CDR1 GTSNPN, CDR2 SVGIG (reference sequence). CDR3 length: 12 residues. The ends were cut back, 5 bases at V and 2 bases at J, with 10 bases in the middle. CDR3 loop: CAWERLTYEQYF. The CDR3 DNA sequence: TGTGCCTGGGAGCGGCTTACCTACGAGCAGTACTTC.

V gene TRBV6-2 or TRBV6-3 combines with J gene TRBJ2-5; D remains ambiguous. The germline gives CDR1 MNHEY, CDR2 SVGEGT. The CDR3 is made up of 18 amino acids. The V end was cut by 0 bases, the J end by 5 bases, with 22 bases between. The CDR3 reads CASSYSRLSGLGLETQYF. The CDR3 DNA is TGTGCCAGCAGTTACTCGCGCCTTTCGGGCCTCGGGCTTGAGACCCAGTACTTC.

This clone was recorded once. The genes are TRBV7-9 and TRBJ2-1; D call uncertain. In germline, CDR1 is SEHNR, CDR2 FQNEAQ (reference sequence). The CDR3 extends over 13 amino acids. Trimming removed 5 bases from V and 15 bases from J, with 20 bases in between. DNA for the CDR3: TGTGCCAGCAGCGAGACCCGCCGGGCCCCGTGGTTCTTC. Its translation: CASSETRRAPWFF.

The chain joins TRBV7-9 to TRBJ1-4; perhaps TRBD1 as D (6 bases). Germline values: CDR1 SEHNR, CDR2 FQNEAQ (reference sequence). The CDR3 extends over 16 amino acids. V was clipped by 7 bases and J by 8 bases, with 23 bases between them. The CDR3 sequence is CASTPRRGAEGEKLFF. The DNA for the CDR3 is TGTGCCAGCACCCCGAGACGGGGGGCAGAAGGGGAAAAACTGTTTTTT. The full variable domain, completed using reference TRBV7-9 and TRBJ1-4, is DTGVSQNPRHKITKRGQNVTFRCDPISEHNRLYWYRQTLGQGPEFLTYFQNEAQLEKSRLLSDRFSAERPKGSFSTLEIQRTEQGDSAMYLCASTPRRGAEGEKLFFGSGTQLSVL.

This chain joins TRBV5-8 and TRBJ2-5; 7 nucleotides agree with TRBD2. CDR1 SGHTS and CDR2 YDEGEE come from the germline V gene. The CDR3 runs 16 residues. With V trimmed by 3 bases and J by 5 bases, 13 bases remained unmatched. The CDR3 is CASSSGMLRGGETQYF. CDR3 coding DNA: TGTGCCAGCAGCTCTGGGATGCTTCGGGGAGGGGAGACCCAGTACTTC. Full variable domain (remainder filled in from reference TRBV5-8 and TRBJ2-5): EAGVTQSPTHLIKTRGQQATLRCSPISGHTSVYWYQQALGLGLQFLLWYDEGEERNRGNFPPRFSGRQFPNYSSELNVNALELEDSALYLCASSSGMLRGGETQYFGPGTRLLVL.

J is TRBJ1-3 and V is TRBV18; D is undetermined. V lost 6 bases and J 0 bases, leaving 6 bases between the germline ends. CDR3 length: 13 residues. Germline CDR1 reads KGHSH; CDR2 reads LQKENI. CDR3 protein: CASSLNSGNTIYF. The CDR3 DNA reads TGTGCCAGCTCCCTCAACTCTGGAAACACCATATATTTT. Using reference TRBV18 and TRBJ1-3 for the parts outside the CDR3, the full variable domain is NAGVMQNPRHLVRRRGQEARLRCSPMKGHSHVYWYRQLPEEGLKFMVYLQKENIIDESGMPKERFSAEFPKEGPSILRIQQVVRGDSAAYFCASSLNSGNTIYFGEGSWLTVV.

V and J are TRBV7-2 and TRBJ2-7; TRBD2 matches 11 bases. In germline, CDR1 is SGHTA, CDR2 FQGNSA. The CDR3 length is 15 residues. J lost 2 bases, V lost 6 bases, and 6 bases had no gene match. CDR3 bases: TGTGCCAGCAGACCTAGACTAGCGGGGCCCTACGAGCAGTACTTC. This translates into CASRPRLAGPYEQYF.

This chain uses TRBV10-3 with TRBJ2-1; no definite D call. V shed 8 bases and J shed 5 bases, with 10 bases lying between them. The CDR3 totals 12 residues. Germline loops: CDR1 ENHRY, CDR2 SYGVKD. The CDR3 region is CAIAYLDNEQFF. In nucleotides, the CDR3 is TGTGCCATCGCTTACTTAGACAATGAGCAGTTCTTC.